A single sample gave rise to the 31 T cell receptor beta chains below, sequenced in a study of blood T cell repertoires in COVID-19. The table came from immunoSEQ multiplex PCR; TCRdb's copy has only in-frame clones and leaves some out. The sample consists of around 200,000 clones, roughly 84% of them appearing once. The source material was PBMCs or T cells enriched from blood (not recorded which). These receptor sequences come from a woman younger than 45 who had recovered from COVID-19.

This chain uses TRBV9 with TRBJ2-5, with 14 bases matching TRBD2. Germline CDR1 is SGDLS and CDR2 is YYNGEE. The CDR3 runs 19 residues. With 2 bases clipped from V and 5 bases from J, the junction kept 14 bases outside the gene matches. The CDR3 sequence is CASSVSPVGTSGSGETQYF. DNA for the CDR3: TGTGCCAGCAGCGTCTCCCCCGTCGGGACTAGCGGGAGTGGGGAGACCCAGTACTTC.

The rearrangement joins TRBV29-1 to TRBJ1-1; D may be TRBD1 (5 bases). Germline V gene sequence: CDR1 SQVTM, CDR2 ANQGSEA. V lost 5 bases to trimming and J lost 7 bases, with 23 bases between them. This CDR3 comprises 15 residues. The CDR3 is CSVRDNQGGWDEAFF. The CDR3, as DNA: TGCAGCGTTAGGGATAACCAGGGTGGGTGGGATGAAGCTTTCTTT.

The chain uses TRBV5-6 and TRBJ2-7; D ambiguous. The CDR3 contains 13 residues. V dropped 0 bases and J dropped 6 bases, with 10 bases sitting between them. Germline lookup yields CDR1 SGHDT and CDR2 YYEEEE. DNA for the CDR3: TGTGCCAGCAGCTTGGACAGAAGAAGCGAGCAGTACGTC. Translating it yields CASSLDRRSEQYV.

The rearrangement links TRBV18 to TRBJ1-4; maybe TRBD1 (5 bases). CDR3 length: 17 residues. CDR1 and CDR2 (germline): KGHSH, LQKENI. V lost 2 bases and J 2 bases, leaving 15 bases between the germline ends. The CDR3 is CASSPVRGAWTNEKLFF. As DNA, the CDR3 is TGTGCCAGCTCACCAGTTCGTGGGGCTTGGACTAATGAAAAACTGTTTTTT.

This chain uses TRBV7-9 with TRBJ2-2, with 7 nucleotides matching TRBD1. With V trimmed by 5 bases and J by 0 bases, 6 bases remained unmatched. This CDR3 spans 16 amino acids. The germline V gene encodes CDR1 SEHNR and CDR2 FQNEAQ (reference sequence). CDR3 amino acids: CASSPRQGANTGELFF. CDR3 nucleotide sequence: TGTGCCAGCAGCCCGAGGCAGGGGGCGAACACCGGGGAGCTGTTTTTT.

Here the CDR3 reads CATSRDPPGDSYNSPLHF. The CDR3 nucleotides read TGTGCCACCAGCAGAGATCCCCCCGGGGACTCCTATAATTCACCCCTCCACTTT. V usage is TRBV15 and J usage is TRBJ1-6, with unresolved D. Per the germline V gene, CDR1 is LNHNV and CDR2 is YYDKDF (reference sequence). The V gene lost 0 bases and the J gene lost 0 bases, with 12 bases spanning the gap. The CDR3 length is 18 residues.

This sequence joins TRBV27 and TRBJ2-3; D gene ambiguous. CDR3 length: 14 residues. Germline loops: CDR1 MNHEY, CDR2 SMNVEV (reference sequence). V lost 2 bases, J lost 4 bases, and 10 bases lay in between. The CDR3, as DNA: TGTGCCAGCAGTTTAATACAGCCCCCAGATACGCAGTATTTT. Protein: CASSLIQPPDTQYF.

The rearrangement uses TRBV28 and TRBJ2-2, with TRBD2 matching 13 bases. The trim removed 6 bases at V and 4 bases at J, leaving 5 bases unmatched. CDR1 and CDR2 from the germline V gene are MDHEN and SYDVKM. The length of the CDR3 is 16 residues. The chain's CDR3 is CASRRGLAGFTGELFF. CDR3 bases: TGTGCCAGCAGGAGGGGACTAGCGGGGTTCACCGGGGAGCTGTTTTTT.

V and J are TRBV18 and TRBJ1-1; possible D gene TRBD1, 6 bases. The CDR3 runs to 15 residues. Germline V gene lookup returns CDR1 KGHSH and CDR2 LQKENI. The germline V and J ends were trimmed by 4 bases and 7 bases, with 19 bases remaining between them. For the CDR3, the DNA is TGTGCCAGCTCACTAGATACAGGGCTCTACGGTGAAGCTTTCTTT. Encoded protein: CASSLDTGLYGEAFF.

The chain uses TRBV7-2 and TRBJ2-3; D is possibly TRBD2 (5 bases). This CDR3 has 15 residues. Trimming left V 2 bases short and J 2 bases short, with 11 bases between. The germline V gene encodes CDR1 SGHTA and CDR2 FQGNSA. This CDR3 is CASSLLLRDTDTQYF. In DNA, the CDR3 is TGTGCCAGCAGCTTACTGTTGAGGGACACAGATACGCAGTATTTT. The full variable domain, completed using reference TRBV7-2 and TRBJ2-3, is GAGVSQSPSNKVTEKGKDVELRCDPISGHTALYWYRQSLGQGLEFLIYFQGNSAPDKSGLPSDRFSAERTGGSVSTLTIQRTQQEDSAVYLCASSLLLRDTDTQYFGPGTRLTVL.

For the CDR3, the DNA is TGTGCCACCAGTGACAGGTACGAGCAGTACTTC. Translated: CATSDRYEQYF. The chain recombines TRBV24-1 with TRBJ2-7; no clear D. The CDR3 length is 11 residues. V was shortened by 4 bases and J by 4 bases, with 4 bases between the two germline ends. CDR1 and CDR2 from the germline V gene are KGHDR and SFDVKD.

This chain uses TRBV24-1 with TRBJ2-2; D possibly corresponds to TRBD2 (6 bases). In germline, CDR1 is KGHDR, CDR2 SFDVKD. Trimming shortened V by 4 bases and J by 0 bases, and 17 bases separated the two germline ends. The CDR3 is 18 amino acids. This CDR3 is CATSDGRGKIANTGELFF. The CDR3 nucleotides are TGTGCCACCAGTGACGGGAGAGGGAAAATCGCGAACACCGGGGAGCTGTTTTTT.

The genes are TRBV7-9 and TRBJ1-6; perhaps TRBD1 as D (6 bases). The CDR3 covers 13 residues. Between the trimmed V and J ends, which lost 7 bases and 9 bases, there was a span of 13 bases. Germline V lookup: CDR1 SEHNR, CDR2 FQNEAQ (reference sequence). The CDR3 DNA reads TGTGCCAGCATCGATCAGGGGAGTTCACCCCTCCACTTT. This sequence encodes CASIDQGSSPLHF.

CDR3: CASSYLGTDSYEQYF. CDR3 in DNA: TGTGCCAGCAGTTACTTAGGGACAGACTCCTACGAGCAGTACTTC. V usage is TRBV6-6 and J usage is TRBJ2-7; TRBD1 agrees at 7 bases. V lost 1 base to trimming and J lost 0 bases; unmatched junction nucleotides: 3. The CDR3 extends over 15 amino acids. Germline V gene data show CDR1 as MNHNY and CDR2 as SVGAGI (reference sequence).

The chain links TRBV7-9 to TRBJ2-3, with D uncertain. The CDR3 loop spans 11 amino acids. Between the trimmed V and J ends, which lost 5 bases and 6 bases, there was a span of 6 bases. Germline V CDR1 and CDR2: SEHNR, FQNEAQ (reference sequence). The chain's CDR3 is CASSLKDTQYF. DNA for the CDR3: TGTGCCAGCAGCCTAAAGGATACGCAGTATTTT.

V gene TRBV7-8 combines with J gene TRBJ1-2; weak D call: TRBD1 (5 bases). Per the germline V gene, CDR1 is SGHVS and CDR2 is FQNEAQ. V lost 5 bases to trimming and J lost 5 bases, with 24 bases between them. The CDR3 spans 17 residues. CDR3 nucleotide sequence: TGTGCCAGCAGCCTCTTCCCGGCGTCAGGGCTGGGTTATGGCTACACCTTC. This codes for CASSLFPASGLGYGYTF.

The rearrangement joins TRBV6-5 to TRBJ2-2; 10 bases match TRBD1. CDR1 MNHEY and CDR2 SVGAGI come from the germline V gene. Trimming took 6 bases from V and 2 from J; bases not matched to a gene: 3. This CDR3 contains 15 residues. DNA for the CDR3: TGTGCCAGCAGGACAGGGGGCAAAAACACCGGGGAGCTGTTTTTT. Protein: CASRTGGKNTGELFF.

The chain joins TRBV19 to TRBJ1-1; D gene unclear. V was shortened by 3 bases and J by 6 bases, with 11 bases between the two germline ends. CDR1 is LNHDA and CDR2 is SQIVND in the germline V gene (reference sequence). The CDR3 spans 13 residues. CDR3 DNA: TGTGCCAGTAGTATCGTCCCGTGGCCTGAAGCTTTCTTT. Its translation is CASSIVPWPEAFF.

This rearrangement joins TRBV7-3 to TRBJ2-5; the match to TRBD1 covers 10 bases. The CDR3 sequence is 16 residues long. Germline-derived CDR1 and CDR2 are SGHTA and FQGTGA. V gave up 5 bases and J gave up 1 base; unmatched junction bases: 7. CDR3 nucleotides: TGTGCCAGCAGCCCTACCAGGACAGGGGGCCAAGAGACCCAGTACTTC. Its translation is CASSPTRTGGQETQYF.

This clone was counted between two and nine times. This chain links TRBV27 with TRBJ1-4; TRBD1 is a possible D gene (5 bases). Per the germline V gene, CDR1 is MNHEY and CDR2 is SMNVEV (reference sequence). The germline V and J ends were trimmed by 5 bases and 8 bases, with 15 bases remaining between them. The CDR3 extends over 14 amino acids. The CDR3 here is CASSPPAPGEKLFF. CDR3 nucleotides: TGTGCCAGCAGTCCCCCAGCCCCAGGGGAAAAACTGTTTTTT.

This clone was detected only a few times. The chain uses TRBV4-2 and TRBJ2-3; 7 bases line up with TRBD2. V dropped 5 bases and J dropped 7; count of bases not matched to a gene: 12. CDR3 length: 15 residues. Per germline, CDR1 LGHNA and CDR2 YNFKEQ. CDR3 region: CASSTTTGEGYTQYF. For the CDR3, the DNA is TGTGCCAGCAGCACGACAACGGGGGAGGGGTATACGCAGTATTTT.

The chain carries TRBV25-1 and TRBJ2-5; D gene ambiguous. Germline values: CDR1 MGHDK, CDR2 SYGVNS. The CDR3 has 16 amino acids. V was shortened by 4 bases and J by 5 bases, with 20 bases between the two germline ends. Written as DNA, the CDR3 is TGTGCCAGCAGTGGAGAGCCGGCCGGAGTACGGGAGACCCAGTACTTC. Translated, it gives CASSGEPAGVRETQYF.

The chain joins TRBV3-1 (or the pseudogene TRBV3-2) to TRBJ1-3; unclear D gene. The V gene lost 4 bases and the J gene lost 1 base, with 11 bases spanning the gap. Germline V CDR1 and CDR2: LGHDT, YNNKEL (reference sequence). This CDR3 contains 15 residues. In DNA, the CDR3 is TGTGCCAGCAGCCCCACTAGTTTTTCTGGAAACACCATATATTTT. Protein sequence: CASSPTSFSGNTIYF.

The chain has TRBV28 and TRBJ2-5, with TRBD1 matching 7 bases. V was clipped by 7 bases and J by 2 bases; unmatched bases: 7. Germline loops: CDR1 MDHEN, CDR2 SYDVKM. CDR3 length: 14 residues. The CDR3 loop reads CASTLGDRQETQYF. DNA of the CDR3: TGTGCCAGCACCCTAGGGGACAGACAAGAGACCCAGTACTTC.

This chain's CDR3 is CASSREDRASGYTF. The CDR3 bases are TGTGCCAGCAGTCGGGAGGACAGGGCCTCCGGCTACACCTTC. J is TRBJ1-2 and V is TRBV2; 8 nucleotides match TRBD1. Germline CDR1 reads SNHLY; CDR2 reads FYNNEI. With V trimmed by 5 bases and J by 8 bases, 10 bases remained unmatched. The CDR3 extends over 14 amino acids.

The gene calls are TRBV7-2 and TRBJ1-1; D call uncertain. Germline CDR1 and CDR2: SGHTA and FQGNSA. V was shortened by 3 bases and J by 1 base, with 6 bases between the two germline ends. The CDR3 totals 13 residues. CDR3 region: CASSFGPNTEAFF. The DNA for the CDR3 is TGTGCCAGCAGCTTTGGGCCGAACACTGAAGCTTTCTTT.

This chain connects TRBV5-4 to TRBJ1-3; D not resolved. Per the germline V gene, CDR1 is SGHNT and CDR2 is YYREEE (reference sequence). The CDR3 is 18 amino acids. Trimming took off 3 bases at V and 4 bases at J, with 23 bases between the two ends. The chain's CDR3 is CASSSPRGGQGGGNTIYF. CDR3 nucleotides: TGTGCCAGCAGCTCCCCGCGAGGCGGGCAAGGAGGAGGAAACACCATATATTTT.

The chain links TRBV24-1 to TRBJ2-1; 8 nucleotides line up with TRBD1. The CDR3 runs to 16 residues. The germline gives CDR1 KGHDR, CDR2 SFDVKD. V dropped 1 base and J dropped 7; count of bases not matched to a gene: 8. CDR3 residues: CATSDFVRTGKNEQFF. As DNA, the CDR3 is TGTGCCACCAGTGATTTTGTCCGGACAGGGAAAAATGAGCAGTTCTTC.

This rearrangement joins TRBV4-2 to TRBJ1-1, with D maybe TRBD1 (6 bases). Per the germline V gene, CDR1 is LGHNA and CDR2 is YNFKEQ. This CDR3 is built from 12 residues. V was shortened by 3 bases and J by 10 bases, with 12 bases between the two germline ends. The CDR3 nucleotides are TGTGCCAGCAGCCACCCAGGGGATTTAGCTTTCTTT. Amino acid sequence: CASSHPGDLAFF.

This clone showed up just a few times. The chain is built from TRBV19 and TRBJ1-1; TRBD1 matches at 9 bases. CDR3 size: 15 residues. J lost 7 bases, V lost 6 bases, and 12 bases had no gene match. Per the germline V gene, CDR1 is LNHDA and CDR2 is SQIVND (reference sequence). CDR3 amino acids: CASRRTGGERLEAFF. The CDR3 nucleotides read TGTGCCAGTAGGCGTACAGGGGGCGAGAGACTTGAAGCTTTCTTT.

The CDR3 nucleotides are TGTGCCAGTAGTACAGACAGGGCAGGATACAATGAGCAGTTCTTC. Encoded protein: CASSTDRAGYNEQFF. The genes are TRBV19 and TRBJ2-1; 7 nucleotides match TRBD1. Germline CDR1 is LNHDA and CDR2 is SQIVND (reference sequence). V lost 4 bases, J lost 4 bases, and 7 bases stayed unmatched. The CDR3 runs to 15 residues.